One and the same sample provided the 5 T cell receptor beta chains below, sequenced in a study of prognosis after radiotherapy for stage I lung cancer. The TCR beta CDR3 region was amplified from genomic DNA, with two rounds of multiplex PCR being used for the amplification. Primers specific to each TRBV and TRBJ gene were used in first-round PCR. One entry per CDR3 protein results from TCRdb running MiXCR on the multiplex PCR reads. The sample shows about 12,000 distinct CDR3 sequences, about 56% of them seen only once. The material was PBMCs, obtained before or after stereotactic body radiation therapy (not recorded which). The receptor source for this set is a donor over 45 with non-small cell lung cancer.

This clonotype rates as medium-sized. This chain joins TRBV19 and TRBJ1-1; 10 bases map to TRBD1. The CDR3 runs 13 residues. Trimming took 8 bases from V and 1 from J; bases not matched to a gene: 1. Germline V CDR1 and CDR2: LNHDA, SQIVND (reference sequence). The CDR3 sequence: CASGTGANTEAFF. In nucleotides, the CDR3 is TGTGCCAGTGGGACAGGGGCGAACACTGAAGCTTTCTTT.

This clonotype was seen a few times. The V call is TRBV29-1, the J call TRBJ2-3; TRBD1 is a possible D gene (5 bases). Germline V gene data show CDR1 as SQVTM and CDR2 as ANQGSEA. V was shortened by 7 bases and J by 7 bases, with 18 bases between the two germline ends. This CDR3 region has 13 residues. For the CDR3, the DNA is TGCAGCGCACCGGACACGGGCGGATATACGCAGTATTTT. Its translation is CSAPDTGGYTQYF.

J is TRBJ2-2 and V is TRBV6-1, with D uncertain. V was pared by 6 bases and J by 0 bases, with 8 bases between. Germline V gives CDR1 MNHNS, CDR2 SASEGT. CDR3 length: 14 residues. The CDR3 is CASRENANTGELFF. The CDR3 nucleotides are TGTGCCAGCAGGGAGAACGCGAACACCGGGGAGCTGTTTTTT.

This clonotype was counted many times. CDR3 loop: CASSEGGTPPDTQYF. Here the CDR3 DNA reads TGTGCCAGCAGTGAAGGCGGGACCCCCCCCGATACGCAGTATTTT. J is TRBJ2-3 and V is TRBV25-1; D is possibly TRBD2 (6 bases). CDR1 and CDR2 from the germline V gene are MGHDK and SYGVNS. The V end was cut by 2 bases, the J end by 6 bases, with 15 bases between. The CDR3 is made up of 15 amino acids.

This clonotype was recorded a few times. Being one base from a much bigger clone, this may be a read error. This sequence joins TRBV6-1 and TRBJ2-3, with a weak D call TRBD1 (5 bases). The V gene's germline CDR1 is MNHNS and CDR2 SASEGT. This CDR3 contains 14 residues. Trimming left V 2 bases short and J 6 bases short, with 12 bases between. CDR3 DNA sequence: TGTGCCAGCAGTGAACGGACATGCCAGGATACGCAGTATTTT. The encoded protein is CASSERTCQDTQYF.